This TCR beta chain was found in a study of blood T cell repertoires in COVID-19. Study-level information: COVID-19 samples from acute and convalescent phases originated in the United States, Italy and Spain. Sample material is recorded as cDNA or gDNA derived from T cells, B-cell-depleted T cells, or PBMCs.

The CDR3 has 15 residues. CDR1 is MNHEY and CDR2 is SMNVEV in the germline V gene (reference sequence). The V segment lost 8 bases and the J segment 4 bases; nucleotides outside the gene matches: 7. Measured with immunoSEQ multiplex PCR; TCRdb has only the in-frame clones, and not every one. The sample has about 160,000 clones; 70% to 90% are singletons. In this sample, this clone turned up many times. The study recruited people aged about 18 to 95 years across approximately 23 US areas. Participants' reported clinical history set cohort assignment. V and J are TRBV27 and TRBJ2-6; 8 nucleotides agree with TRBD2. The receptor comes from a woman in her forties or fifties who had recovered from COVID-19. The sequenced sample was PBMCs or T cells enriched from blood (not recorded which). The CDR3 nucleotides read TGTGCCAGCCGGCGGGGGGCAGCGGGGGCCAACGTCCTGACTTTC. Amino acid sequence: CASRRGAAGANVLTF.